What follows is one T cell receptor (beta chain) and its context. Its target is unknown. This CDR3 comprises 16 residues. Germline V gene data show CDR1 as MNHEY and CDR2 as SMNVEV (reference sequence). Germline trimming cut 3 bases from V and 1 base from J; bases unmatched to any gene: 9. These data come from a study of cytotoxic CD8 clonotypes in ibrutinib-treated CLL. The overall study: Patient counts were over 9 relapsed/refractory, roughly 15 treatment-naive and 17 to 18 IGHV unmutated. Recorded responses included approximately 25 partial and 2 complete; following median 68 months, approximately 15 stayed remitted and about 12 progressed. The response samples were taken once patients had been treated for a median of around eleven months, range 6 to 36. Findings and caveats of the study: At progression, clonality fell back toward baseline after rising at ibrutinib response.

This table comes from immunoSEQ multiplex PCR, and its TCRdb copy is limited to in-frame clones, with some not included. Among some 50,000 clones listed, approximately 52% were seen once. This receptor was identified in a human donor with chronic lymphocytic leukemia. The gene calls are TRBV27 and TRBJ2-7; 7 positions agree with TRBD2. The sequenced sample was PBMCs, obtained after 24 months of ibrutinib treatment. The CDR3 reads CASSFAAGDLSYEQYF. Written as DNA, the CDR3 is TGTGCCAGCAGTTTTGCGGCGGGGGACCTTTCCTACGAGCAGTACTTC.